The entry that follows covers one T cell receptor beta chain sequence. Profiling relied on immunoSEQ multiplex PCR, and the TCRdb table lists in-frame clones only, not all of them. Of over 600,000 clones in the sample, just under 90% were seen once. Germline CDR1 and CDR2: SNHLY and FYNNEI. V was trimmed by 5 bases and J by 0 bases, leaving 10 bases between them. The CDR3 consists of 14 residues. This entry comes from a study of blood T cell repertoires in COVID-19. Sequencing used peripheral blood. The receptor comes from a young woman with acute or convalescent COVID-19. V is TRBV2 and J is TRBJ2-5; D call uncertain. CDR3 region: CASSLTDYQETQYF. The CDR3 nucleotides are TGTGCCAGCAGTTTAACAGATTACCAAGAGACCCAGTACTTC.